Listed here are 14 T cell receptor beta chains from one sample, sequenced in a study of blood T cell repertoires in COVID-19. The table came from immunoSEQ multiplex PCR; TCRdb's copy has only in-frame clones and leaves some out. In the table there are roughly 120,000 clones, about 92% of which are singletons. Input material: peripheral blood. Receptor source: a man aged 45 to 65 with active COVID-19.

The chain uses TRBV7-9 and TRBJ1-5, with TRBD1 identical over 11 bases. This CDR3 contains 16 residues. Per the germline V gene, CDR1 is SEHNR and CDR2 is FQNEAQ (reference sequence). V lost 5 bases to trimming and J lost 2 bases; unmatched junction nucleotides: 5. CDR3 sequence (DNA): TGTGCCAGCAGCGGAGGGACAGGGGGTGGCAATCAGCCCCAGCATTTT. It codes for CASSGGTGGGNQPQHF.

CDR3: CASSTQVNTEAFF. The CDR3, as DNA: TGTGCCAGCTCAACTCAGGTGAACACTGAAGCTTTCTTT. This chain uses TRBV18 with TRBJ1-1; D is uncertain. V was trimmed by 5 bases and J by 0 bases, leaving 7 bases between them. Germline CDR1 is KGHSH and CDR2 is LQKENI. This CDR3 is 13 amino acids long.

The chain carries TRBV18 and TRBJ2-7; 9 nucleotides align to TRBD1. V shed 5 bases, J shed 7 bases, and the junction held 6 bases outside the gene matches. The V gene's germline CDR1 is KGHSH and CDR2 LQKENI. This CDR3 region has 13 residues. Here the CDR3 DNA reads TGTGCCAGCTCAGATACAGGGGGCTGGGAGCAGTACTTC. Its translation is CASSDTGGWEQYF. The full variable domain, with the rest looked up from reference TRBV18 and TRBJ2-7, is NAGVMQNPRHLVRRRGQEARLRCSPMKGHSHVYWYRQLPEEGLKFMVYLQKENIIDESGMPKERFSAEFPKEGPSILRIQQVVRGDSAAYFCASSDTGGWEQYFGPGTRLTVT.

This chain uses TRBV20-1 with TRBJ1-2; D unresolved. In germline, CDR1 is DFQATT, CDR2 SNEGSKA (reference sequence). The CDR3 spans 8 residues. The V and J ends lost 7 bases and 6 bases respectively, with 3 bases between them. The chain's CDR3 is CSEHGYTF. The CDR3 bases are TGCAGTGAGCATGGCTACACCTTC.

The chain has TRBV24-1 and TRBJ2-2; 13 positions match TRBD2. CDR3 length: 15 amino acids. The junction had 9 bases not matched to a gene; V was cut back by 10 bases and J by 8 bases. Germline V gives CDR1 KGHDR, CDR2 SFDVKD. The chain's CDR3 is CATKGLAGKVGELFF. CDR3 nucleotide sequence: TGTGCCACTAAGGGACTAGCGGGGAAGGTAGGGGAGCTGTTTTTT.

The rearrangement links TRBV7-8 to TRBJ1-1; D perhaps matches TRBD1 (5 bases). The CDR3 is 15 amino acids. Between the trimmed V and J ends, which lost 5 bases and 0 bases, there was a span of 13 bases. CDR1 and CDR2 from the germline V gene are SGHVS and FQNEAQ. In DNA, the CDR3 is TGTGCCAGCAGCCCGATGGGGGGGATGAACACTGAAGCTTTCTTT. Protein sequence: CASSPMGGMNTEAFF.

V usage is TRBV5-4 and J usage is TRBJ1-2; TRBD1 might be the D (5 bases). CDR3 length: 20 residues. V was clipped by 4 bases and J by 5 bases, with 33 bases between them. Germline V gene data show CDR1 as SGHNT and CDR2 as YYREEE (reference sequence). This CDR3 is CASSPGQGLKGSTGIYGYTF. The CDR3 region has the DNA TGTGCCAGCAGCCCTGGGCAGGGACTAAAAGGATCGACGGGGATTTATGGCTACACCTTC.

The V call is TRBV6-1, the J call TRBJ2-1, with a possible D match to TRBD1 (5 bases). V was trimmed by 3 bases and J by 9 bases, leaving 18 bases between them. The CDR3 totals 15 residues. CDR1 is MNHNS, CDR2 SASEGT, per germline. The CDR3 here is CASSDAGKRSAEQFF. The CDR3 coding sequence is TGTGCCAGCAGTGATGCAGGGAAACGTTCAGCTGAGCAGTTCTTC.

The V call is TRBV28, the J call TRBJ2-7; D gene ambiguous. Trimming took off 3 bases at V and 0 bases at J, with 6 bases between the two ends. The germline V gene encodes CDR1 MDHEN and CDR2 SYDVKM. The CDR3 runs 13 residues. CDR3 loop: CASSFGSSYEQYV. CDR3 coding DNA: TGTGCCAGCAGTTTCGGTTCCTCCTACGAGCAGTACGTC.

The count of this clone is one. The chain is built from TRBV5-8 and TRBJ2-5, with a weak D call TRBD2 (5 bases). This CDR3 has 16 amino acids. The V gene's germline CDR1 is SGHTS and CDR2 YDEGEE. V shed 4 bases and J shed 4 bases, with 20 bases lying between them. CDR3 in DNA: TGTGCCAGCAGCCTCACCAATCTTGGTGGGAGAGAGACCCAGTACTTC. The encoded protein is CASSLTNLGGRETQYF. Together with reference TRBV5-8 and TRBJ2-5, the CDR3 gives the full variable domain: EAGVTQSPTHLIKTRGQQATLRCSPISGHTSVYWYQQALGLGLQFLLWYDEGEERNRGNFPPRFSGRQFPNYSSELNVNALELEDSALYLCASSLTNLGGRETQYFGPGTRLLVL.

The chain uses TRBV5-6 and TRBJ1-1; perhaps TRBD1 as D (6 bases). The CDR3 runs to 13 residues. Trimming left V 6 bases short and J 1 base short, with 10 bases between. CDR1 SGHDT and CDR2 YYEEEE come from the germline V gene. The CDR3 nucleotides are TGTGCCAGCACCCGGGACACGAACACTGAAGCTTTCTTT. It codes for CASTRDTNTEAFF.

The V and J genes are TRBV27 and TRBJ1-1; TRBD1 aligns across 10 bases. Germline CDR1 and CDR2: MNHEY and SMNVEV (reference sequence). The CDR3 is 14 residues long. The J segment lost 3 bases and the V segment lost 5 bases, leaving 3 bases of the junction unmatched. CDR3 residues: CASSRQGAYTEAFF. CDR3 sequence (DNA): TGTGCCAGCAGTAGACAGGGGGCCTACACTGAAGCTTTCTTT.

This rearrangement joins TRBV3-1 (or the pseudogene TRBV3-2) to TRBJ2-4; tentatively, D is TRBD2 (5 bases). Germline V gene data show CDR1 as LGHDT and CDR2 as YNNKEL (reference sequence). This CDR3 is 13 amino acids long. Trimming removed 4 bases at V and 5 bases at J, with 9 bases between. The CDR3 sequence is CASSRGGQNIQYF. The CDR3 DNA is TGTGCCAGCAGCCGAGGAGGCCAAAACATTCAGTACTTC.

This chain links TRBV11-3 with TRBJ2-1; 8 bases line up with TRBD1. The CDR3 consists of 11 residues. Germline V gene data show CDR1 as SGHNT and CDR2 as YENEEA. Trimming cost V 11 bases and J 8 bases; bases outside gene matches: 5. The CDR3 nucleotides read TGTGCCTCACAGGGGGGTGATGAGCAGTTCTTC. It is translated as CASQGGDEQFF.